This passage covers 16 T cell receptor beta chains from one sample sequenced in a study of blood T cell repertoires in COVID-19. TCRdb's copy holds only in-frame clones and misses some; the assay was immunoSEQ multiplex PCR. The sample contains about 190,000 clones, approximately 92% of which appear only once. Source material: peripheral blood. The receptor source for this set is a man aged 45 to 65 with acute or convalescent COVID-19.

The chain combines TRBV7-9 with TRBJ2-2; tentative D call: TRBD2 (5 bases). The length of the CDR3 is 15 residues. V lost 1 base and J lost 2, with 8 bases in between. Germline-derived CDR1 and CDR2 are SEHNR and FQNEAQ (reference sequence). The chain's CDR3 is CASSLGGVNTGELFF. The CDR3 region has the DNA TGTGCCAGCAGCTTAGGGGGAGTTAACACCGGGGAGCTGTTTTTT.

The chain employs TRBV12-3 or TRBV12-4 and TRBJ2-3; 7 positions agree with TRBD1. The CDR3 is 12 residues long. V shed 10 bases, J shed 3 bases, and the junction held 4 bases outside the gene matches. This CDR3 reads CATRQGTDTQYF. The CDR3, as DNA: TGTGCCACCAGACAGGGAACAGATACGCAGTATTTT.

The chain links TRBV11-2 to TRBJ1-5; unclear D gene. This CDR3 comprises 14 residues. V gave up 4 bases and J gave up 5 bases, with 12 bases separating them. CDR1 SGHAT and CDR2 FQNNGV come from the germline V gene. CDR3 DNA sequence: TGTGCCAGCAGCTCCAAGGACGGGGATCAGCCCCAGCATTTT. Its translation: CASSSKDGDQPQHF.

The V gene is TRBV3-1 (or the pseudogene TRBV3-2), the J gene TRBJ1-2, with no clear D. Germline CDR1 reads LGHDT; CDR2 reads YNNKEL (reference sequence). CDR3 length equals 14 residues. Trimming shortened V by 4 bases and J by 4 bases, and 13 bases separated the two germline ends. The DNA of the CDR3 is TGTGCCAGCAGCCCGTCCGCGGGGAGCTATGGCTACACCTTC. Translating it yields CASSPSAGSYGYTF.

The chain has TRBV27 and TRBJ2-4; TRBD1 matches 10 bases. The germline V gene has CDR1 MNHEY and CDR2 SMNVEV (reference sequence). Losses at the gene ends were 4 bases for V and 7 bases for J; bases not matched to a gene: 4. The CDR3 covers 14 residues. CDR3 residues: CASSSWGQGNIQYF. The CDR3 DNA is TGTGCCAGCAGTTCCTGGGGACAGGGGAACATTCAGTACTTC.

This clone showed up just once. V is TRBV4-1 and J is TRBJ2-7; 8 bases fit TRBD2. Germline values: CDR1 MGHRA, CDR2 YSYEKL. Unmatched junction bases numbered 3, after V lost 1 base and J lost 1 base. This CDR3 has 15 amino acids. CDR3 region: CASSQAGGQSYEQYV. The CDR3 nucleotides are TGCGCCAGCAGCCAAGCGGGGGGGCAATCCTACGAGCAGTACGTC.

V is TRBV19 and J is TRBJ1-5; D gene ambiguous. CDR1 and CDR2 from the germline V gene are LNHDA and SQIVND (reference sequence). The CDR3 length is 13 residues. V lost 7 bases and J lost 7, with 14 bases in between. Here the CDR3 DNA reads TGTGCCAGTACGAGGGTAGGTAACCAGCCCCAGCATTTT. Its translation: CASTRVGNQPQHF.

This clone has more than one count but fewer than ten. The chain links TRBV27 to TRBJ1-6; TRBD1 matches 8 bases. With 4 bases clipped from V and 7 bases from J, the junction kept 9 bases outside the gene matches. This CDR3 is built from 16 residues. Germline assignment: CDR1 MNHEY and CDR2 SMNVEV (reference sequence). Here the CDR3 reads CASSSPRRGQNSPLHF. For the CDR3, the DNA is TGTGCCAGCAGTTCACCACGCAGGGGGCAAAATTCACCCCTCCACTTT.

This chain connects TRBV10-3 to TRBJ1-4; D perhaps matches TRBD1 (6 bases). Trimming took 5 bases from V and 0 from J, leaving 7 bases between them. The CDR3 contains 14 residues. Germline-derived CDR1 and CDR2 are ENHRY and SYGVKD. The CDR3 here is CAISTGSTNEKLFF. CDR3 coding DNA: TGTGCCATCAGTACAGGGTCAACTAATGAAAAACTGTTTTTT.

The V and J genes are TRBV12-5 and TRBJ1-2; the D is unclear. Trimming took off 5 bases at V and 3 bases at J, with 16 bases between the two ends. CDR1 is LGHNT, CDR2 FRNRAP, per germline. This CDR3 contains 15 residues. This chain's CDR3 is CASGLHSFGDYGYTF. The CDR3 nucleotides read TGTGCTAGTGGTCTGCACAGCTTCGGGGACTATGGCTACACCTTC.

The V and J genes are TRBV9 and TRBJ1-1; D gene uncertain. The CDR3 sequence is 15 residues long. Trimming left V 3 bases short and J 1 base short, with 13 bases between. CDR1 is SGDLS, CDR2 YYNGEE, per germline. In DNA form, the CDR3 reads TGTGCCAGCAGCGCCGATGGAGGGAGGAACACTGAAGCTTTCTTT. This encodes CASSADGGRNTEAFF.

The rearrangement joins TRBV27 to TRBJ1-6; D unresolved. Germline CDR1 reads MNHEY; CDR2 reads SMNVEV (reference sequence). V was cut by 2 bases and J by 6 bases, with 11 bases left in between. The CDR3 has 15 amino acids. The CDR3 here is CASSLGVQSNSPLHF. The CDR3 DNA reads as TGTGCCAGCAGTTTAGGAGTCCAGAGTAATTCACCCCTCCACTTT.

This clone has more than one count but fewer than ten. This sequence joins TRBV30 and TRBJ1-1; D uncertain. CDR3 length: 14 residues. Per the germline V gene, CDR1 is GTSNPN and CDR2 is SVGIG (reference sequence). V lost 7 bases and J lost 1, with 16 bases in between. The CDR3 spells CASEGKPWNTEAFF. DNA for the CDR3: TGTGCCTCAGAGGGTAAACCATGGAACACTGAAGCTTTCTTT.

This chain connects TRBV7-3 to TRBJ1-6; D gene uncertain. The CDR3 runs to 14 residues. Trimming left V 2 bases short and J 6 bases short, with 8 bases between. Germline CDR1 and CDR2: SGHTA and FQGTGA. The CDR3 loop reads CASSLLGSNSPLHF. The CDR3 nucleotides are TGTGCCAGCAGCTTACTTGGTAGTAATTCACCCCTCCACTTT.

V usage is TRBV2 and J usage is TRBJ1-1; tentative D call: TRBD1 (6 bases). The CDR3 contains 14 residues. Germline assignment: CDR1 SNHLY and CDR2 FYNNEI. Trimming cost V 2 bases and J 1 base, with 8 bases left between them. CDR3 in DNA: TGTGCCAGCAGTGAAAGACAGGAGAACACTGAAGCTTTCTTT. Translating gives CASSERQENTEAFF.

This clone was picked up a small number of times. The CDR3 reads CASRWRGWNNSPLHF. CDR3 in DNA: TGTGCCAGCCGCTGGCGGGGATGGAATAATTCACCCCTCCACTTT. This chain uses TRBV6-5 with TRBJ1-6; D unclear. Trimming stripped 8 bases from V and 5 bases from J, with 16 bases between. There are 15 residues in the CDR3. CDR1 is MNHEY, CDR2 SVGAGI, per germline.